This T cell receptor beta chain originates from a study of blood T cell repertoires in COVID-19. At the level of the study: Acute-phase and convalescent COVID-19 samples originated in the United States, Italy and Spain. Nucleic acid was either cDNA or gDNA, and it came from T cells, B-cell-depleted T cells, or PBMCs.

Germline lookup yields CDR1 SGDLS and CDR2 YYNGEE. This CDR3 is built from 13 residues. Trimming removed 0 bases at V and 5 bases at J, with 8 bases between. Authors' processing steps: For nucleated cells, counts were estimated from reference gene primer amplification. Clones were sequenced by immunoSEQ multiplex PCR, and TCRdb holds only the in-frame ones, with some missing. The D gene and trimming were derived from the DNA, and the V and J assignments and clone size from that table. This table has fewer than 200,000 clones, approximately 82% appearing once. The chain employs TRBV9 and TRBJ1-1; D gene unclear. The sequencing sample was made of peripheral blood. This TCR derives from a woman older than 75 with acute or convalescent COVID-19. The CDR3 nucleotides read TGTGCCAGCAGCGTAGGGAGGGAGACTGAAGCTTTCTTT. It specifies CASSVGRETEAFF.